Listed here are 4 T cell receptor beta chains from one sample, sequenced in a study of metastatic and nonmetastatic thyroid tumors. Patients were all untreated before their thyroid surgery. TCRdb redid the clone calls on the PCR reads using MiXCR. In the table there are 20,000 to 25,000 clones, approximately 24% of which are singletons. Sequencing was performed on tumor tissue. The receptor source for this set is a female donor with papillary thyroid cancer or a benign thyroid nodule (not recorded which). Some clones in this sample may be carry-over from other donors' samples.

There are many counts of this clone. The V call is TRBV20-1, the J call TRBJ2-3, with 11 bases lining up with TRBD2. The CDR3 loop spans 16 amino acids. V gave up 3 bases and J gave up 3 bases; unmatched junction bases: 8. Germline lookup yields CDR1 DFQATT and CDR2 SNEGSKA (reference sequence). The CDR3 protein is CSASLLAGGLTDTQYF. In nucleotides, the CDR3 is TGCAGTGCTAGTCTCCTAGCGGGAGGCCTTACAGATACGCAGTATTTT.

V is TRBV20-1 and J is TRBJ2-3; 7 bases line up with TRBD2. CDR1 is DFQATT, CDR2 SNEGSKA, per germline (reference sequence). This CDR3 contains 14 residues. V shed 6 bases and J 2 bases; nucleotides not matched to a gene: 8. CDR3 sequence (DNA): TGCAGTGCCCTTAGAGCGGGAAACACAGATACGCAGTATTTT. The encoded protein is CSALRAGNTDTQYF.

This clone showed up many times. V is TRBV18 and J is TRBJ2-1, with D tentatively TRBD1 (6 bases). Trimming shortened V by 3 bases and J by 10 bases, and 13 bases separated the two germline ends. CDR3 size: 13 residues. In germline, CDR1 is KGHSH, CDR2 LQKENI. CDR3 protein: CASSPRQGMEQFF. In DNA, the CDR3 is TGTGCCAGCTCACCTCGGCAGGGGATGGAGCAGTTCTTC.

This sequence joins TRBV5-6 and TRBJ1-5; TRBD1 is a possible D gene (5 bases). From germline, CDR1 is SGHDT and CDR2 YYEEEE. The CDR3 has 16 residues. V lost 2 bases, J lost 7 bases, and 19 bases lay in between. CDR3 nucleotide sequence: TGTGCCAGCAGCTTCGGTGGGCTGAGGGGTGGGCAGCCCCAGCATTTT. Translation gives CASSFGGLRGGQPQHF.